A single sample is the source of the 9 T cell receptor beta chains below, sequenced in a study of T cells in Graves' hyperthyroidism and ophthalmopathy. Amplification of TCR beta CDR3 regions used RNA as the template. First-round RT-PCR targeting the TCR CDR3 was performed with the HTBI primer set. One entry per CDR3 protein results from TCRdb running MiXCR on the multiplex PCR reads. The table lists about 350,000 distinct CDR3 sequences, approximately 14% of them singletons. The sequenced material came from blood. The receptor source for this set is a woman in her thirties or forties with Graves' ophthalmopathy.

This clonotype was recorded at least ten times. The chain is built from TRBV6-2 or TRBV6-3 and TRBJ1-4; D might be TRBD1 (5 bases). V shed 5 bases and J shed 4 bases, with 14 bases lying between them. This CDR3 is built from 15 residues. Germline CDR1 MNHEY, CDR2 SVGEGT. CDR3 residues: CASSAPGRINEKLFF. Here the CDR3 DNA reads TGTGCCAGCAGTGCTCCGGGACGGATTAATGAAAAACTGTTTTTT.

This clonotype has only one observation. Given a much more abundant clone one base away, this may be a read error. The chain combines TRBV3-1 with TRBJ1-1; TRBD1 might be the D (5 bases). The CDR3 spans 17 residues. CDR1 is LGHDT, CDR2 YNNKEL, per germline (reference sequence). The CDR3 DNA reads TGTGCCAGCGGCCACCTGGCTCCTAGGGGTGGGAACACTGAAGCTTTCTTT. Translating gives CASGHLAPRGGNTEAFF.

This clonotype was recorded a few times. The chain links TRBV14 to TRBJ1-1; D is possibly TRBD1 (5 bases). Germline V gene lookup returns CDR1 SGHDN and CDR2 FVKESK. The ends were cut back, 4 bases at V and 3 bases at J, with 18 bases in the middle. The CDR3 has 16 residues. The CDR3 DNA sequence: TGTGCCAGCAGCCCAAGACAGATTAGTAGGTACACTGAAGCTTTCTTT. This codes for CASSPRQISRYTEAFF.

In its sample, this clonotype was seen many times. The CDR3 DNA reads TGCGCCAGCAGTCCGCGGGCGGGAGGGACTTCCACCCGAGGCTACACCTTC. Translated, it gives CASSPRAGGTSTRGYTF. The chain links TRBV10-2 to TRBJ1-2; D is possibly TRBD1 (5 bases). The CDR3 runs 17 residues. Germline CDR1 reads WSHSY; CDR2 reads SAAADI. V lost 5 bases to trimming and J lost 8 bases, with 27 bases between them.

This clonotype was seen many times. CDR3 nucleotides: TGTGCCAGCAGTTTCCGGAAGTCTAATGAAAAACTGTTTTTT. Translation gives CASSFRKSNEKLFF. The genes are TRBV27 and TRBJ1-4; no definite D call. Germline V gene lookup returns CDR1 MNHEY and CDR2 SMNVEV (reference sequence). The CDR3 consists of 14 residues. Trimming cost V 3 bases and J 3 bases, with 8 bases left between them.

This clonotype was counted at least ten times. The CDR3 loop reads CSVGHLNTGELFF. The CDR3 nucleotides read TGCAGCGTTGGTCACCTGAACACCGGGGAGCTGTTTTTT. V and J are TRBV29-1 and TRBJ2-2; D not certain. Germline CDR1 reads SQVTM; CDR2 reads ANQGSEA. This CDR3 comprises 13 residues. Between the trimmed V and J ends, which lost 4 bases and 1 base, there was a span of 7 bases.

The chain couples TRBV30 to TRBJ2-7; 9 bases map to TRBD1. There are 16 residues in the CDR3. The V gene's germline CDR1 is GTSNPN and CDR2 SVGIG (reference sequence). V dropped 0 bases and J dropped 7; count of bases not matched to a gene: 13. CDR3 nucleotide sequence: TGTGCCTGGAGTGTTTGGGAACAGGGGGCATCTCGAGAGCAGTACTTC. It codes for CAWSVWEQGASREQYF.

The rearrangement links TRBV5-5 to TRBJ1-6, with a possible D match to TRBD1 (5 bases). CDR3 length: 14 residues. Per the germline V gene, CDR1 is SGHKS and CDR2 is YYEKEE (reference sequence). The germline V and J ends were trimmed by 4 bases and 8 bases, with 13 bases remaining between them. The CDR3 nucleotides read TGTGCCAGCAGCCCGTGGACACCAGATTCACCCCTCCACTTT. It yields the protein CASSPWTPDSPLHF.

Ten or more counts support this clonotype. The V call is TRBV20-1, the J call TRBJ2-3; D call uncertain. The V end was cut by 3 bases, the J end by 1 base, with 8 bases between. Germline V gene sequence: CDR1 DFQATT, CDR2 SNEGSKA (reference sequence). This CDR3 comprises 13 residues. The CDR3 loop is CSASQLRTDTQYF. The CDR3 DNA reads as TGCAGTGCTAGCCAACTACGCACAGATACGCAGTATTTT.